This TCR beta chain was captured by sequencing in a study of blood T cell repertoires in COVID-19. Per the authors' pipeline: Researchers report that nucleated cell counts were estimated from reference gene primer amplification. TCRdb's table, derived via immunoSEQ multiplex PCR, lists solely in-frame clones and lacks some. V, J and clone size are those of that table, while D and trimming were read from the DNA. Found here are about 200,000 clones, around four fifths of them singletons; the top ten hold 0.95%. This clone occurred a few times. J was trimmed by 6 bases and V by 3 bases; bases with no gene match: 5. Germline CDR1 is LGHNA and CDR2 is YSLEER. The CDR3 sequence is 15 residues long.

The sample comprised peripheral blood. The receptor was derived from a man aged 55 to 70 with COVID-19, enrolled during active disease. V and J are TRBV4-3 and TRBJ1-6, with TRBD1 identical over 7 bases. In nucleotides, the CDR3 is TGCGCCAGCAGCCAGACAGACAGGGCTAATTCACCCCTCCACTTT. It encodes CASSQTDRANSPLHF.